This TCR beta chain was identified in a study of liver allograft versus peripheral blood T cells. Study overall: Transplanted livers held T cell receptor repertoires, and these were compared with repertoires in recipients' peripheral blood.

One entry per CDR3 protein results from TCRdb running MiXCR on the reads. The sample includes approximately 7,000 distinct CDR3 sequences, roughly 18% of them seen just once. Overall study results and limits: A difference was reportedly observed between T cell receptor repertoires inside liver allografts and those in peripheral blood.

Trimming took off 5 bases at V and 3 bases at J, with 10 bases between the two ends. Germline assignment: CDR1 MNHNY and CDR2 SVGAGI (reference sequence). The CDR3 is 13 residues long. This clonotype appeared many times. Its antigen is still unknown. The rearrangement uses TRBV6-6 and TRBJ1-1; D possibly corresponds to TRBD1 (5 bases). The TCR comes from a human patient who had a liver transplant. Some T cells may trace back to the graft donor. CDR3 amino acids: CASSDSDHTEAFF. In DNA form, the CDR3 reads TGTGCCAGCAGTGACAGTGATCACACTGAAGCTTTCTTT.